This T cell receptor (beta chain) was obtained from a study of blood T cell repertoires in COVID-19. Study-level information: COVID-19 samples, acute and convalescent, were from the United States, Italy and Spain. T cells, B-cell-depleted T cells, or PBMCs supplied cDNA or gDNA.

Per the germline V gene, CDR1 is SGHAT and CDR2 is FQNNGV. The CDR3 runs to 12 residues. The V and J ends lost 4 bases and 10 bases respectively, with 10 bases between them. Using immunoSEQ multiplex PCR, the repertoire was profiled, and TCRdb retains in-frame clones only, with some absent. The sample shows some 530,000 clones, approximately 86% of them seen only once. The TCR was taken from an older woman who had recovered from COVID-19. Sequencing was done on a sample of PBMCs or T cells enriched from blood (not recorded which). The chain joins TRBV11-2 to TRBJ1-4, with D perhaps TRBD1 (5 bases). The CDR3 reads CASSSGGGKLFF. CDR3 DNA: TGTGCCAGCAGCTCCGGGGGGGGAAAACTGTTTTTT. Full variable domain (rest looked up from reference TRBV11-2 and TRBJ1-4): EAGVAQSPRYKIIEKRQSVAFWCNPISGHATLYWYQQILGQGPKLLIQFQNNGVVDDSQLPKDRFSAERLKGVDSTLKIQPAKLEDSAVYLCASSSGGGKLFFGSGTQLSVL.